This entry is about one T cell receptor (beta chain). The entry originates in a study of CD8 T cells in Susac syndrome. RNA amounts of 0.5 to 1 ug underwent reverse transcription with random hexamers. TCRdb independently ran MiXCR on the immunoSEQ multiplex PCR reads; one entry per CDR3 protein. This table has about 210,000 distinct CDR3 sequences, 85% to 95% appearing once. Germline-derived CDR1 and CDR2 are DFQATT and SNEGSKA (reference sequence). There are 14 residues in the CDR3. V lost 5 bases and J lost 4; bases outside the gene matches: 5. Healthy donors matched for age and sex were used as controls.

The genes are TRBV20-1 and TRBJ1-6; 7 nucleotides line up with TRBD1. The material sequenced was CD4+ T cells from PBMCs. The TCR originated in a human donor in good health. The CDR3 here is CSASPGQYNSPLHF. The CDR3 coding sequence is TGCAGTGCTTCACCGGGACAGTATAATTCACCCCTCCACTTT.